This TCR beta chain was obtained from a study of cytomegalovirus exposure and HLA in healthy donors. 13 Jbeta primers and 60 Vbeta primers were used for the PCR. Measured with immunoSEQ multiplex PCR; TCRdb has only the in-frame clones, and not every one. The repertoire holds approximately 150,000 clones, with 76% as singletons. The length of the CDR3 is 14 residues. V shed 0 bases and J shed 1 base, with 7 bases lying between them. CDR1 and CDR2 (germline): SGHTS, YDEGEE. The TCR originated in a male donor in good health and CMV-seronegative. This chain uses TRBV5-8 with TRBJ2-5, with a weak D call TRBD1 (5 bases). Sequenced: PBMCs. The CDR3, as DNA: TGTGCCAGCAGCTTGGACAGGCCCCAAGAGACCCAGTACTTC. Translating gives CASSLDRPQETQYF.